Shown below are 3 T cell receptor beta chains from a single sample sequenced in a study of blood T cell repertoires in COVID-19. Only in-frame clones appear in the TCRdb table, and some are missing; sequencing was by immunoSEQ multiplex PCR. The repertoire includes fewer than 500,000 clones, roughly 89% of them detected once, and 4% to 5.5% sits in the top ten. The sequenced sample was peripheral blood. The receptor source for this set is a woman aged 30 to 39 with acute or convalescent COVID-19.

V is TRBV7-6 and J is TRBJ2-5; D is possibly TRBD2 (6 bases). The V and J ends lost 0 bases and 5 bases respectively, with 13 bases between them. The V gene's germline CDR1 is SGHVS and CDR2 FNYEAQ. The CDR3 is 15 residues long. CDR3 sequence: CASSLAGGGMETQYF. As DNA, the CDR3 is TGTGCCAGCAGCTTAGCGGGTGGAGGGATGGAGACCCAGTACTTC.

The chain uses TRBV6-5 and TRBJ1-1; 8 bases fit TRBD1. Germline trimming cut 8 bases from V and 6 bases from J; bases unmatched to any gene: 11. Germline CDR1 and CDR2: MNHEY and SVGAGI. The CDR3 contains 14 residues. The CDR3 sequence is CASPPRQGSSEAFF. The CDR3 coding sequence is TGTGCCAGCCCACCCCGACAGGGGAGCTCTGAAGCTTTCTTT.

This clone was counted only a few times. This chain connects TRBV6-5 to TRBJ2-2; 7 positions match TRBD2. The CDR3 length is 15 residues. Unmatched junction bases numbered 5, after V lost 6 bases and J lost 1 base. Germline CDR1 MNHEY, CDR2 SVGAGI. The CDR3 spells CASRTQRGNTGELFF. The CDR3 DNA reads TGTGCCAGCAGAACCCAGCGGGGGAACACCGGGGAGCTGTTTTTT.